This T cell receptor beta chain was recovered during a study of regulatory T cells in long-lasting Graves disease. TCR beta libraries were built with iRepertoire HTBI primers and Arm-PCR of CDR3 regions. TCRdb used MiXCR to reprocess the multiplex PCR reads, holding one entry per CDR3 protein. The table has some 450,000 distinct CDR3 sequences, roughly a quarter seen once. The germline V gene encodes CDR1 MDHEN and CDR2 SYDVKM. Trimming cost V 2 bases and J 5 bases, with 3 bases left between them. CDR3 length: 11 amino acids. Documented time point: persistent/refractory GD, antithyroid drugs over 5 years with positive TRAb. Extracted PBMC RNA gave rise to the TCR library. This clonotype was counted many times.

The source is a female donor with Graves disease. The chain links TRBV28 to TRBJ2-5; no clear D. The sequences come from peripheral blood mononuclear cells (PBMCs), collected when the disease was refractory, from a patient treated with antithyroid drugs. CDR3 nucleotides: TGTGCCAGCAGTTTACTGGAGACCCAGTACTTC. As protein: CASSLLETQYF.